This T cell receptor (beta chain) was sequenced during a study of long-term antiretroviral therapy in people with HIV. There are 14 residues in the CDR3. Deletions cut 2 bases from V and 0 bases from J, with 5 bases between. Germline V gene sequence: CDR1 SGHTA, CDR2 FQGNSA. At survey level, the immunoSEQ assay was run in its v3.0 version. This table comes from immunoSEQ multiplex PCR, and its TCRdb copy is limited to in-frame clones, with some not included. This sample has 14,000 or so clones, with roughly 86% found just once. The sequences come from unsorted PBMCs, collected 6.2 years after starting antiretroviral therapy. The sequence was collected from a man aged 40-49 years with HIV. The V gene is TRBV7-2, the J gene TRBJ1-5; D remains unclear. CDR3 sequence reads: CASSLFSSNQPQHF. As DNA, the CDR3 is TGTGCCAGCAGCTTATTTAGTAGCAATCAGCCCCAGCATTTT.